A single sample is the source of the 22 T cell receptor beta chains below, sequenced in a study of T-cell memory formation after mild COVID-19 (dated by TCRdb to about 2021). The library was produced with 5' RACE. TCRdb lists the instrument as Illumina NovaSeq 6000. The raw public data were reprocessed by TCRdb itself: fastp quality trimming at Q25, MiXCR clonotype calling, in-frame beta chains only. Rows with one shared CDR3 protein collapse into an entry with the most common genes and DNA. The sample table holds just over 350,000 distinct CDR3 sequences, of which about an eighth were seen once. The ten largest account for about 22% of the sample. Sequenced sample: PBMCs or a T cell subset sorted from them (not recorded which). These receptors all come from a man aged 18 to 35 who had mild COVID-19 (a few samples of this study predate the infection). The sample titles of this study are shuffled in the database, so cell type and time point are left out; the donor was told from shared clones.

With respect to this clonotype: Compared with germline, one end of the junction differs, possibly owing to a read error. This chain connects TRBV11-3 to TRBJ1-3, with a tentative D call TRBD1 (5 bases). Germline CDR1 and CDR2: SGHNT and YENEEA. The CDR3 has 18 amino acids. In DNA, the CDR3 is TGTGCCAGCAGCTTATCGCAAGGCGGGACCACCTCTGGAAACACCTTATATTTT. The encoded protein is CASSLSQGGTTSGNTLYF.

Only a few counts were recorded for this clonotype. The chain has TRBV12-3 or TRBV12-4 and TRBJ1-5; perhaps TRBD1 as D (5 bases). This CDR3 has 13 residues. Trimming cost V 8 bases and J 7 bases, with 15 bases left between them. CDR3 in amino acids: CASLRERGQPQHF. DNA of the CDR3: TGTGCCAGCCTAAGAGAGAGGGGACAGCCCCAGCATTTT.

This chain joins TRBV6-2 or TRBV6-3 and TRBJ2-1; a possible D gene is TRBD1 (6 bases). This CDR3 region has 16 residues. CDR1 and CDR2 from the germline V gene are MNHEY and SVGEGT. Deletions cut 6 bases from V and 9 bases from J, with 24 bases between. In nucleotides, the CDR3 is TGTGCCAGCAGCCCCCCCCGGGACATGCACTCGTTTGAGCAGTTCTTC. It is translated as CASSPPRDMHSFEQFF.

This clonotype was seen a few times. This chain links TRBV7-2 with TRBJ2-7; D is tentatively TRBD1 or TRBD2 (5 bases each). V was clipped by 3 bases and J by 6 bases, with 12 bases between them. The CDR3 has 13 amino acids. Germline V CDR1 and CDR2: SGHTA, FQGNSA. The CDR3 is CASSFRGDGEQYV. CDR3 in DNA: TGTGCCAGCAGCTTTAGAGGGGACGGCGAGCAGTACGTC.

This clonotype was counted a few times. V and J are TRBV4-3 and TRBJ2-1, with 8 nucleotides matching TRBD1. The CDR3 has 17 residues. V shed 0 bases, J shed 6 bases, and the junction held 10 bases outside the gene matches. Germline CDR1 is LGHNA and CDR2 is YSLEER. The CDR3 spells CASSQDFTGGYPNEQFF. The DNA of the CDR3 is TGCGCCAGCAGCCAAGATTTTACAGGGGGTTATCCCAATGAGCAGTTCTTC.

The rearrangement joins TRBV29-1 to TRBJ2-5, with 7 nucleotides matching TRBD1. CDR3 length: 12 amino acids. Germline CDR1 is SQVTM and CDR2 is ANQGSEA. Trimming at V came to 7 bases and at J to 3 bases, leaving 5 bases not matched to a gene. As DNA, the CDR3 is TGCAGCGCCGGACAGGATAAAGAGACCCAGTACTTC. Residues: CSAGQDKETQYF.

The V gene is TRBV2, the J gene TRBJ1-1, with D hard to call. The CDR3 runs 11 residues. Looked up from germline, CDR1 is SNHLY and CDR2 is FYNNEI. Trimming left V 6 bases short and J 7 bases short, with 9 bases between. CDR3 nucleotides: TGTGCCAGCAGCCGTTACCTTGAAGCTTTCTTT. As protein: CASSRYLEAFF.

This clonotype was detected many times. V gene TRBV4-1 combines with J gene TRBJ1-6, with unresolved D. Germline CDR1 MGHRA, CDR2 YSYEKL. Between the trimmed V and J ends, which lost 3 bases and 15 bases, there was a span of 21 bases. The CDR3 contains 15 residues. CDR3 bases: TGCGCCAGCAGCCATCCAGTGGGCGGTCAAGGTGGCCTCCACTTT. It is translated as CASSHPVGGQGGLHF.

In its sample, this clonotype was seen a few times. The chain uses TRBV5-1 and TRBJ2-2, with D possibly being TRBD2 (6 bases). Germline V gives CDR1 SGHRS, CDR2 YFSETQ. The length of the CDR3 is 14 residues. V was shortened by 3 bases and J by 6 bases, with 12 bases between the two germline ends. Here the CDR3 reads CASSWGVESGELFF. As DNA, the CDR3 is TGCGCCAGCAGCTGGGGGGTCGAGTCCGGGGAGCTGTTTTTT.

The rearrangement uses TRBV6-5 and TRBJ1-6, with D perhaps matching TRBD1 (6 bases). CDR3 length: 14 residues. Germline V lookup: CDR1 MNHEY, CDR2 SVGAGI. Deletions cut 4 bases from V and 9 bases from J, with 13 bases between. The CDR3 region has the DNA TGTGCCAGCAGTTCGCAGGGGTCGGGTTCACCCCTCCACTTT. Translating gives CASSSQGSGSPLHF.

CDR3 sequence reads: CASSLTDRGWVAPLHF. The CDR3 DNA reads TGTGCCAGCAGCTTAACAGACAGGGGGTGGGTGGCACCCCTCCACTTT. The chain recombines TRBV7-2 with TRBJ1-6; 9 bases fit TRBD1. The CDR3 covers 16 residues. J was trimmed by 11 bases and V by 2 bases; bases with no gene match: 10. Looked up from germline, CDR1 is SGHTA and CDR2 is FQGNSA.

The V and J genes are TRBV7-9 and TRBJ2-3, with TRBD1 matching over 11 bases. With V trimmed by 5 bases and J by 4 bases, 11 bases remained unmatched. The CDR3 totals 17 residues. The germline V gene encodes CDR1 SEHNR and CDR2 FQNEAQ (reference sequence). The CDR3 bases are TGTGCCAGCAGCACTGGACAGGGGGCACCCAGGCCAGATACGCAGTATTTT. It specifies CASSTGQGAPRPDTQYF.

This clonotype was counted between two and nine times. This chain joins TRBV4-1 and TRBJ2-7, with a tentative D call TRBD1 (5 bases). There are 13 residues in the CDR3. Germline V CDR1 and CDR2: MGHRA, YSYEKL. Trimming took off 4 bases at V and 6 bases at J, with 13 bases between the two ends. The CDR3 nucleotides are TGCGCCAGCAGCCGAAACAGGCTCGCCGAGCAGTACTTC. Its translation is CASSRNRLAEQYF.

The rearrangement uses TRBV7-6 and TRBJ2-5; tentatively, D is TRBD2 (5 bases). The germline V gene encodes CDR1 SGHVS and CDR2 FNYEAQ. V was clipped by 5 bases and J by 5 bases, with 21 bases between them. This CDR3 has 16 residues. The CDR3 DNA is TGTGCCAGCAGCCAGACCGCCCTCCCTAGCCTGGAGACCCAGTACTTC. The encoded protein is CASSQTALPSLETQYF. Using reference TRBV7-6 and TRBJ2-5 for the parts outside the CDR3, the full variable domain is GAGVSQSPRYKVTKRGQDVALRCDPISGHVSLYWYRQALGQGPEFLTYFNYEAQQDKSGLPNDRFSAERPEGSISTLTIQRTEQRDSAMYRCASSQTALPSLETQYFGPGTRLLVL.

The chain joins TRBV5-1 to TRBJ2-2, with 10 bases fitting TRBD1. This CDR3 comprises 16 residues. The germline CDR1 and CDR2 sequences are SGHRS and YFSETQ. V was pared by 6 bases and J by 3 bases, with 8 bases of the junction left unmatched. The CDR3, as DNA: TGCGCCAGCACCCCCCCGGGACAGGGGTACACCGGGGAGCTGTTTTTT. Translation: CASTPPGQGYTGELFF.

This chain uses TRBV4-1 with TRBJ1-2; TRBD1 matches at 8 bases. The CDR3 runs 21 residues. The germline V gene encodes CDR1 MGHRA and CDR2 YSYEKL. With 1 base clipped from V and 5 bases from J, the junction kept 24 bases outside the gene matches. CDR3 DNA sequence: TGCGCCAGCAGCCAAGCTGAAGGCAGTTCGACAGGGGAATGGTTAGGGTATGGCTACACCTTC. Protein: CASSQAEGSSTGEWLGYGYTF.

There are a few counts of this clonotype. This chain links TRBV20-1 with TRBJ1-4; maybe TRBD1 (5 bases). Trimming cost V 6 bases and J 0 bases, with 11 bases left between them. This CDR3 has 14 residues. CDR1 is DFQATT and CDR2 is SNEGSKA in the germline V gene (reference sequence). CDR3 sequence (DNA): TGCAGTGCCCGGGGCGGTGCAACTAATGAAAAACTGTTTTTT. It yields the protein CSARGGATNEKLFF.

The CDR3 bases are TGCAGCGTGCGGGGGAGCTCCTACAATGAGCAGTTCTTC. It encodes CSVRGSSYNEQFF. The gene calls are TRBV29-1 and TRBJ2-1; 7 bases line up with TRBD2. After removal of 6 bases from V and 0 bases from J, the junction contained 2 bases not matched to a gene. Germline V CDR1 and CDR2: SQVTM, ANQGSEA. The CDR3 consists of 13 residues.

This clonotype occurred a few times. This chain joins TRBV7-2 and TRBJ2-3; a possible D gene is TRBD1 (6 bases). The CDR3 extends over 14 amino acids. CDR1 and CDR2 (germline): SGHTA, FQGNSA. The V end was cut by 3 bases, the J end by 6 bases, with 13 bases between. CDR3: CASSFHDRPDTQYF. Written as DNA, the CDR3 is TGTGCCAGCAGCTTCCATGACAGGCCGGATACGCAGTATTTT.

This clonotype occurred a few times. The V call is TRBV12-3 or TRBV12-4, the J call TRBJ2-3; 7 bases are shared with TRBD2. This CDR3 has 15 residues. V dropped 3 bases and J dropped 3; count of bases not matched to a gene: 6. The CDR3 sequence: CASSLSASGTDTQYF. Here the CDR3 DNA reads TGTGCCAGCAGTTTGTCGGCTAGCGGTACAGATACGCAGTATTTT.

This clonotype was counted a few times. The gene calls are TRBV4-1 and TRBJ2-4, with TRBD1 matching 8 bases. The CDR3 extends over 16 amino acids. Germline-derived CDR1 and CDR2 are MGHRA and YSYEKL. V shed 1 base and J 5 bases; nucleotides not matched to a gene: 7. The CDR3 nucleotides read TGCGCCAGCAGCCAAGCGGTGGGACAGGCGCAAAACATTCAGTACTTC. Amino acids: CASSQAVGQAQNIQYF.

This clonotype was picked up many times. The genes are TRBV27 and TRBJ1-2; D possibly corresponds to TRBD1 (6 bases). The ends were cut back, 6 bases at V and 4 bases at J, with 15 bases in the middle. The CDR3 extends over 14 amino acids. CDR1 and CDR2 from the germline V gene are MNHEY and SMNVEV (reference sequence). CDR3 amino acids: CASSRGTGTYGYTF. Written as DNA, the CDR3 is TGTGCCAGCAGCCGAGGCACAGGGACCTATGGCTACACCTTC.